This T cell receptor beta chain came from a study of blood T cell repertoires in COVID-19 (TCRdb year 2020). General notes on the study: Samples covering the acute and convalescent phases of COVID-19 were provided by collaborators in the United States, Italy and Spain. Where available, HLA class I and class II types were obtained from metadata supplied by the sample provider rather than from assay-based typing. The samples were drawn from two sources: the first 160 participants of the ongoing ImmuneRACE study, and fewer than 1,500 subjects contributed by 6 global collaborators. Deeply sampled blood TCRbeta repertoires from subjects exposed to, actively infected with, or recovered from COVID-19 were included in the dataset. The material from the prospective study consisted of cDNA or gDNA derived from T cells, B-cell-depleted T cells, or PBMCs. A freely available public database, intended as a resource for researchers studying the immune response to SARS-CoV-2, is where the repertoires were released. A de-identified subject ID, COVID-19 status, age in years and sex were almost always included in the sample metadata. Points the paper makes about the study in general: The quantity of clinical and demographic metadata differed by source and by participant and was supplied without curation.

TCRbeta CDR3 regions were amplified from genomic DNA using the immunoSEQ Assay, a bias-controlled multiplex PCR. The published analysis was carried out like this. Within the assay, amplification of reference gene primers was used to estimate how many nucleated cells each sample contained. Sequence reads were collapsed and filtered to measure the absolute abundance of every unique TCRbeta CDR3 rearrangement. For each sample, productive Simpson clonality was calculated as the square root of Simpson's diversity index across productive rearrangements. Held by TCRdb, this immuneACCESS table contains in-frame sequences only and omits some clones. Under half of the omission traces to an unresolved V gene where checked; the cause of the rest is unknown. From that table come the V and J calls and clone size; the DNA was used to work out D and trimming. The table for this sample lists approximately 170,000 clones; approximately 85% of them were counted only once. The ten largest clones take up roughly 1.1% of the sample.

Reading the germline V gene gives CDR1 SGHRS and CDR2 YFSETQ. Relative to germline, V is missing 6 bases and J is missing 4 bases, with 4 bases of the junction outside any gene match. The CDR3 covers 14 residues, taking in both the cysteine and the phenylalanine. The retained sequence is limited to the CDR3, 42 bases, with the frame set at the first base. Concerning this clone itself: Its recognized antigen is unknown. Base qualities are not provided; no much larger clone lies one nucleotide away.

Another Seattle source contributed samples from volunteer blood donors who had recovered from COVID-19. Whole blood was collected in K2EDTA tubes by collaborating institutions according to the institutions' own protocols. For TCRbeta analysis, collaborator samples were shipped as frozen whole blood, as isolated PBMCs, or as DNA extracted from either sample type. The material sequenced was peripheral blood. The sequence joins TRBV5-1 to TRBJ2-2, and 9 junctional nucleotides match TRBD2. The sequence derives from a man aged 60 to 75 who had recovered from COVID-19. The CDR3 protein sequence reads: CASMLRGGTGELFF. The DNA sequence is given as TGCGCCAGCATGCTGCGGGGGGGCACCGGGGAGCTGTTTTTT.